This T cell receptor (beta chain) originates from a study of response to subunit inactivated influenza vaccine. The study, taken as a whole, reports: Authors suggested few new T cells are recruited by each seasonal influenza vaccination.

The CDR3 is 16 residues long. Trimming removed 0 bases at V and 5 bases at J, with 18 bases between. In germline, CDR1 is SGHRS, CDR2 YFSETQ. TCRdb fed the RT-PCR reads into MiXCR, producing one record per CDR3 protein. The sample includes over 650,000 distinct CDR3 sequences, about 18% seen only once; the top ten take 11%. This clonotype was detected only a few times. The antigen is undetermined. The chain recombines TRBV5-1 with TRBJ2-7, with a possible D match to TRBD1 (5 bases). The source of this sequence is a man between 50 and 59 years old who received an inactivated influenza vaccine. Sequences were derived from PBMCs from blood, sampled more than 4 days after vaccination. This CDR3 reads CASSLGWQGEPNEQYF. DNA for the CDR3: TGCGCCAGCAGCTTGGGGTGGCAGGGCGAACCTAACGAGCAGTACTTC.